The source of this T cell receptor (beta chain) is a study of blood T cell repertoires in COVID-19. Germline lookup yields CDR1 MNHEY and CDR2 SMNVEV (reference sequence). Trimming removed 0 bases from V and 6 bases from J, with 9 bases in between. CDR3 length: 14 amino acids. In its sample, this clone was seen once. In the authors' methods: Reference gene primer amplification gave nucleated cell count estimates. TCRdb keeps only in-frame clones here, not all; method: immunoSEQ multiplex PCR. V, J and clone size were drawn from that table, and D and trimming were deduced from the DNA. The sample shows around 470,000 clones, nearly 90% of them seen only once.

The rearrangement links TRBV27 to TRBJ1-5; no clear D gene. This TCR came from a young man with COVID-19, enrolled during active disease. Sequenced sample: peripheral blood. The CDR3, as DNA: TGTGCCAGCAGTTTATCTGGTGTCGGTCAGCCCCAGCATTTT. Translating it yields CASSLSGVGQPQHF.